Below are 18 T cell receptor beta chains sequenced from a single sample in a study of blood T cell repertoires in COVID-19. Sequenced by immunoSEQ multiplex PCR; TCRdb stores in-frame clones only, minus some. The table shows fewer than 250,000 clones, with 88% occurring only once. Sequenced: peripheral blood. These TCRs come from a man between 40 and 49 years old with acute or convalescent COVID-19.

The J gene is TRBJ1-5, the V gene TRBV5-5; no clear D gene. The ends were cut back, 2 bases at V and 0 bases at J, with 9 bases in the middle. Germline V gives CDR1 SGHKS, CDR2 YYEKEE (reference sequence). This CDR3 spans 15 amino acids. The CDR3 DNA sequence: TGTGCCAGCAGCTTTGGGGAGGCTAGCAATCAGCCCCAGCATTTT. It yields the protein CASSFGEASNQPQHF.

The chain links TRBV27 to TRBJ2-1, with 7 bases fitting TRBD1. V trimming: 5 bases; J trimming: 1 base; junction bases outside the gene matches: 11. The germline V gene has CDR1 MNHEY and CDR2 SMNVEV (reference sequence). The CDR3 contains 17 residues. The DNA of the CDR3 is TGTGCCAGCAGTCCCACCGGGACAGCCCCTTCCTACAATGAGCAGTTCTTC. This translates into CASSPTGTAPSYNEQFF.

V gene TRBV18 combines with J gene TRBJ2-3, with D possibly being TRBD1 (5 bases). The CDR3 is 16 residues long. V lost 3 bases to trimming and J lost 0 bases, with 13 bases between them. Germline V lookup: CDR1 KGHSH, CDR2 LQKENI. CDR3 loop: CASSPPDRPSTDTQYF. As DNA, the CDR3 is TGTGCCAGCTCACCCCCAGACAGACCCAGCACAGATACGCAGTATTTT.

This sequence joins TRBV27 and TRBJ2-7; D is possibly TRBD2 (5 bases). There are 13 residues in the CDR3. Germline lookup yields CDR1 MNHEY and CDR2 SMNVEV (reference sequence). Trimming stripped 3 bases from V and 7 bases from J, with 13 bases between. This CDR3 reads CASSFRGPGEQYF. For the CDR3, the DNA is TGTGCCAGCAGTTTCCGGGGTCCCGGGGAGCAGTACTTC.

The chain joins TRBV18 to TRBJ2-1, with D possibly matching TRBD2 (5 bases). The CDR3 sequence is 14 residues long. The germline CDR1 and CDR2 sequences are KGHSH and LQKENI. V lost 1 base to trimming and J lost 5 bases, with 9 bases between them. This chain's CDR3 is CASSPLTRNNEQFF. DNA for the CDR3: TGTGCCAGCTCACCACTCACTAGGAACAATGAGCAGTTCTTC.

Only one count was recorded for this clone. This chain joins TRBV5-1 and TRBJ2-2, with a tentative D call TRBD1 (6 bases). The CDR3 totals 14 residues. Trimming stripped 6 bases from V and 4 bases from J, with 13 bases between. Germline loops: CDR1 SGHRS, CDR2 YFSETQ. The CDR3: CASNDFRGTGELFF. DNA for the CDR3: TGCGCCAGCAATGATTTCAGGGGCACCGGGGAGCTGTTTTTT.

V is TRBV12-3 or TRBV12-4 and J is TRBJ2-2, with D tentatively TRBD2 (5 bases). This CDR3 comprises 13 residues. The V gene lost 10 bases and the J gene lost 4 bases, with 13 bases spanning the gap. The CDR3 is CATLTGITGELFF. DNA for the CDR3: TGTGCCACCCTGACGGGGATCACCGGGGAGCTGTTTTTT.

This clone was counted once. The CDR3 reads CASSFYRRRSRQNYGYTF. In DNA form, the CDR3 reads TGTGCCAGCAGCTTCTATAGGAGGCGCAGTCGGCAGAACTATGGCTACACCTTC. The J gene is TRBJ1-2, the V gene TRBV5-6; D gene ambiguous. The CDR3 consists of 18 residues. Per the germline V gene, CDR1 is SGHDT and CDR2 is YYEEEE. V lost 2 bases to trimming and J lost 2 bases, with 22 bases between them.

The chain has TRBV28 and TRBJ2-3, with 9 positions matching TRBD1. The CDR3 contains 18 residues. Unmatched junction bases numbered 13, after V lost 3 bases and J lost 3 bases. Germline CDR1 and CDR2: MDHEN and SYDVKM. The CDR3 DNA reads as TGTGCCAGCAGTTTGGACAGGGGAGGGTCGGGATTTACAGATACGCAGTATTTT. The encoded protein is CASSLDRGGSGFTDTQYF.

The chain links TRBV19 to TRBJ2-7; possible D gene TRBD1, 6 bases. In germline, CDR1 is LNHDA, CDR2 SQIVND (reference sequence). This CDR3 contains 14 residues. Trimming removed 8 bases at V and 2 bases at J, with 16 bases between. The CDR3: CASHPGQFPYEQYF. The CDR3 DNA reads TGTGCCAGTCACCCCGGACAGTTCCCCTACGAGCAGTACTTC.

The chain couples TRBV6-1 to TRBJ2-7; 10 nucleotides agree with TRBD1. The V gene end was trimmed by 10 bases and the J gene end by 3 bases; junction bases not matched to a gene: 6. Germline V lookup: CDR1 MNHNS, CDR2 SASEGT. CDR3 length equals 13 residues. The CDR3 protein is CATQGQGIYEQYF. The CDR3, as DNA: TGTGCCACCCAGGGACAGGGGATCTACGAGCAGTACTTC.

The chain combines TRBV29-1 with TRBJ2-7, with TRBD2 identical over 12 bases. This CDR3 spans 13 amino acids. V trimming: 4 bases; J trimming: 4 bases; junction bases outside the gene matches: 2. Germline V gene sequence: CDR1 SQVTM, CDR2 ANQGSEA. The DNA for the CDR3 is TGCAGCGTTGGGACTAGCGGGATGTACGAGCAGTACTTC. Translated, it gives CSVGTSGMYEQYF.

V is TRBV27 and J is TRBJ2-7; perhaps TRBD1 as D (6 bases). Germline lookup yields CDR1 MNHEY and CDR2 SMNVEV (reference sequence). V was cut by 1 base and J by 2 bases, with 12 bases left in between. This CDR3 comprises 15 residues. The CDR3 loop is CASSLLGTFAYEQYF. The DNA of the CDR3 is TGTGCCAGCAGTTTATTGGGGACATTTGCCTACGAGCAGTACTTC.

The V and J genes are TRBV10-2 and TRBJ1-1, with D possibly TRBD1 on 5 matching bases. Germline V gene lookup returns CDR1 WSHSY and CDR2 SAAADI. The CDR3 runs 13 residues. Trimming shortened V by 6 bases and J by 1 base, and 9 bases separated the two germline ends. The CDR3 loop reads CASRDIRNTEAFF. CDR3 DNA: TGCGCCAGCAGGGACATTAGGAACACTGAAGCTTTCTTT.

This chain links TRBV4-3 with TRBJ2-7, with D maybe TRBD2 (6 bases). The germline CDR1 and CDR2 sequences are LGHNA and YSLEER. Trimming took off 0 bases at V and 5 bases at J, with 14 bases between the two ends. This CDR3 comprises 15 residues. The CDR3 sequence is CASSQDSGVGDEQYF. DNA of the CDR3: TGCGCCAGCAGCCAAGATTCGGGAGTTGGCGACGAGCAGTACTTC.

This chain uses TRBV4-2 with TRBJ1-1; TRBD1 aligns across 8 bases. The CDR3 is 15 amino acids. V was pared by 3 bases and J by 3 bases, with 6 bases of the junction left unmatched. Germline assignment: CDR1 LGHNA and CDR2 YNFKEQ. CDR3 amino acids: CASSQTRGLDTEAFF. DNA of the CDR3: TGTGCCAGCAGCCAGACCAGGGGGCTGGACACTGAAGCTTTCTTT.

With regard to this clone: The identical CDR3 is also encoded by other nucleotide sequences in the sample. The CDR3 nucleotides are TGTGCCAGCAGTTCTGGACAGGGGGATCAGCCCCAGCATTTT. This sequence encodes CASSSGQGDQPQHF. The genes are TRBV28 and TRBJ1-5; 10 bases are a match to TRBD1. The CDR3 is 14 amino acids. Germline CDR1 and CDR2: MDHEN and SYDVKM. The V and J ends lost 4 bases and 5 bases, in that order; junction bases with no gene match: 2.

In regard to this clone: The sample carries other DNA sequences with the same CDR3. The CDR3 reads CASSLSSYEQYF. The DNA for the CDR3 is TGTGCCAGCAGTTTGTCGTCCTACGAGCAGTACTTC. The genes are TRBV28 and TRBJ2-7; D remains unclear. Between the trimmed V and J ends, which lost 3 bases and 1 base, there was a span of 4 bases. Germline CDR1 is MDHEN and CDR2 is SYDVKM. The length of the CDR3 is 12 residues. Drawing the rest from reference TRBV28 and TRBJ2-7, the complete variable domain is DVKVTQSSRYLVKRTGEKVFLECVQDMDHENMFWYRQDPGLGLRLIYFSYDVKMKEKGDIPEGYSVSREKKERFSLILESASTNQTSMYLCASSLSSYEQYFGPGTRLTVT.